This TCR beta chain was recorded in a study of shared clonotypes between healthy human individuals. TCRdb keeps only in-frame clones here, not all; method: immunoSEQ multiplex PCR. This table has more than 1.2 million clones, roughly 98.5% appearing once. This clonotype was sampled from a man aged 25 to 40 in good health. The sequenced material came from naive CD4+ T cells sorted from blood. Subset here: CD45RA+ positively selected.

The CDR3 sequence: CASTLAGTGGKETQYF. CDR3 nucleotides: TGTGCCAGCACGCTTGCCGGGACAGGGGGCAAAGAGACCCAGTACTTC. J is TRBJ2-5 and V is TRBV2; TRBD1 agrees at 12 bases. Trimming took 7 bases from V and 3 from J; bases not matched to a gene: 9. There are 16 residues in the CDR3. Germline CDR1 reads SNHLY; CDR2 reads FYNNEI.